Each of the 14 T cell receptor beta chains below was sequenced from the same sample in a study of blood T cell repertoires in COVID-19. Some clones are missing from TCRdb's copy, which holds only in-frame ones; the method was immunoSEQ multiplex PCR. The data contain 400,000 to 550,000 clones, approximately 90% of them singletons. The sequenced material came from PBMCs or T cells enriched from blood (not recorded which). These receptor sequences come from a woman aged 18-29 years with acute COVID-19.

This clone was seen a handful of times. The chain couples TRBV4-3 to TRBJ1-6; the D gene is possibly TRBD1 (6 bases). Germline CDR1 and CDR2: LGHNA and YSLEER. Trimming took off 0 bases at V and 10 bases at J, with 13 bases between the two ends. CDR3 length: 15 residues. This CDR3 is CASSQDPRTASPLHF. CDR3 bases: TGCGCCAGCAGCCAAGATCCCCGGACAGCATCACCCCTCCACTTT.

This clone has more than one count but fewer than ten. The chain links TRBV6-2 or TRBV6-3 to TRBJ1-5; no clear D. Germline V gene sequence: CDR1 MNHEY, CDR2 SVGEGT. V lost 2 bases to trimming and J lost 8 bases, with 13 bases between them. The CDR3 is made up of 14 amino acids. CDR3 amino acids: CASSYAGSGEPQHF. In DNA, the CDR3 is TGTGCCAGCAGTTACGCGGGTTCTGGGGAGCCCCAGCATTTT.

This CDR3 reads CASSLPQRRETQYF. The CDR3 DNA reads TGTGCCAGCAGCCTGCCGCAGAGGCGAGAGACCCAGTACTTC. The chain carries TRBV3-1 (or the pseudogene TRBV3-2) and TRBJ2-5; D unclear. The CDR3 extends over 14 amino acids. Germline CDR1 is LGHDT and CDR2 is YNNKEL (reference sequence). The V end lost 4 bases, the J end lost 4 bases, and 13 bases lay between the germline ends.

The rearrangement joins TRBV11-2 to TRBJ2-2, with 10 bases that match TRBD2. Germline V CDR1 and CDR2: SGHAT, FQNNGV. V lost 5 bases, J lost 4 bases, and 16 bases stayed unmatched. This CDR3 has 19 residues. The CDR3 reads CASSTRVGISGGRTGELFF. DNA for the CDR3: TGTGCCAGCAGCACCCGTGTGGGGATTAGCGGGGGGCGCACCGGGGAGCTGTTTTTT.

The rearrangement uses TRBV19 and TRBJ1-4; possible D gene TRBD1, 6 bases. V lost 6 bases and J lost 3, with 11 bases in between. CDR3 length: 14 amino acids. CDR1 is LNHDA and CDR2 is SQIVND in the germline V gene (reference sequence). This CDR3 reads CASRNRDPNEKLFF. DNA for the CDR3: TGTGCCAGTAGAAACAGGGATCCTAATGAAAAACTGTTTTTT.

Here the CDR3 DNA reads TGTGCCAGCAGTGAAGGCAGGGGGAAGTCTGGAAACACCATATATTTT. It encodes CASSEGRGKSGNTIYF. The V call is TRBV2, the J call TRBJ1-3; 7 positions agree with TRBD1. Germline CDR1 SNHLY, CDR2 FYNNEI. V was pared by 1 base and J by 1 base, with 4 bases of the junction left unmatched. The CDR3 length is 16 residues.

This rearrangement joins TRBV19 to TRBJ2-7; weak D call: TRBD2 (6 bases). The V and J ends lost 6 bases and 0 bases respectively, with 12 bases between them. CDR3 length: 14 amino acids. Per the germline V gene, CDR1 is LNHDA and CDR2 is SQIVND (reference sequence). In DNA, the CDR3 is TGTGCCAGTAGGATGACTAGGACCTCCTACGAGCAGTACTTC. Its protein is CASRMTRTSYEQYF.

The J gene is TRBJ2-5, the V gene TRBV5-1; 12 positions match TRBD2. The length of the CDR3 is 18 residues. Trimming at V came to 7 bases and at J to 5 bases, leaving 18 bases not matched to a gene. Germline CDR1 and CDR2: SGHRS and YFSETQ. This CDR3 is CASDPGHLLTSGSETQYF. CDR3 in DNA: TGCGCCAGCGATCCAGGTCACCTCTTGACTAGCGGGAGTGAGACCCAGTACTTC.

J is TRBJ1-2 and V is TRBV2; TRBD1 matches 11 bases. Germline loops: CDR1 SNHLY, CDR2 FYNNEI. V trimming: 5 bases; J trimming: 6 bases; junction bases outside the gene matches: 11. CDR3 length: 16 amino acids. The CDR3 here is CASSYLRTGGSDGYTF. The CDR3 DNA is TGTGCCAGCAGTTACCTAAGGACAGGGGGCTCTGATGGCTACACCTTC. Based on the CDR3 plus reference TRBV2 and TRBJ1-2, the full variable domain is EPEVTQTPSHQVTQMGQEVILRCVPISNHLYFYWYRQILGQKVEFLVSFYNNEISEKSEIFDDQFSVERPDGSNFTLKIRSTKLEDSAMYFCASSYLRTGGSDGYTFGSGTRLTVV.

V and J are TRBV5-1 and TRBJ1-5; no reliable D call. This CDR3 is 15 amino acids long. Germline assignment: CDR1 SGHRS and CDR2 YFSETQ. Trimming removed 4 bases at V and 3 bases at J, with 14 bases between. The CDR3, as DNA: TGCGCCAGCAGCCCACAAGGCGGTCCCAATCAGCCCCAGCATTTT. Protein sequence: CASSPQGGPNQPQHF. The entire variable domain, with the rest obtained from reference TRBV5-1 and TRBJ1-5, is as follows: KAGVTQTPRYLIKTRGQQVTLSCSPISGHRSVSWYQQTPGQGLQFLFEYFSETQRNKGNFPGRFSGRQFSNSRSEMNVSTLELGDSALYLCASSPQGGPNQPQHFGDGTRLSIL.

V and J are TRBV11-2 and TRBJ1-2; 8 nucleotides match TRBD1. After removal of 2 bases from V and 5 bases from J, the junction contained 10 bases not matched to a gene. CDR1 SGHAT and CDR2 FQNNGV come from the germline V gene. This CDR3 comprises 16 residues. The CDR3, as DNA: TGTGCCAGCAGCTTATCCGGTCAGGGGGCCGTGTATGGCTACACCTTC. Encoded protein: CASSLSGQGAVYGYTF.

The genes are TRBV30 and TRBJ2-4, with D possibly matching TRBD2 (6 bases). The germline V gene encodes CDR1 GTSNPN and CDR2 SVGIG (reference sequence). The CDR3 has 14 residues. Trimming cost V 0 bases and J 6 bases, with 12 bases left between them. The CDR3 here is CAWSVLMGGNIQYF. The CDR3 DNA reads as TGTGCCTGGAGTGTCCTGATGGGGGGAAACATTCAGTACTTC.

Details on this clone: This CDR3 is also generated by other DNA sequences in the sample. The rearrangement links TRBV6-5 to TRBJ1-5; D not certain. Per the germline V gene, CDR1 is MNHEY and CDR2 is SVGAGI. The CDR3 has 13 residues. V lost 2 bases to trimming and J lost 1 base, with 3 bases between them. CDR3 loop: CASSYLSNQPQHF. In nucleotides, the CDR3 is TGTGCCAGCAGTTACCTGAGCAATCAGCCCCAGCATTTT.

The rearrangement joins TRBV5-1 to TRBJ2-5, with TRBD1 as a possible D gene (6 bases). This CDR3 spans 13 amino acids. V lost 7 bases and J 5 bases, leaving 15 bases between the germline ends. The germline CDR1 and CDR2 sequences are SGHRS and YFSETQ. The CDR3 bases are TGCGCCAGCGGGGACACCCCGAGGGAGACCCAGTACTTC. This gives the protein CASGDTPRETQYF.